The 7 T cell receptor beta chains given below trace back to one sample, sequenced in a study of cytomegalovirus exposure and HLA in healthy donors. Both 60 Vbeta primers and 13 Jbeta primers went into the PCR. Using immunoSEQ multiplex PCR, the repertoire was profiled, and TCRdb retains in-frame clones only, with some absent. Among about 120,000 clones listed, nearly 80% were seen once. Sample: PBMCs. Every receptor here comes from a woman aged 25-40 years in good health and CMV-seropositive.

V gene TRBV18 combines with J gene TRBJ2-1; TRBD2 aligns across 10 bases. Germline CDR1 reads KGHSH; CDR2 reads LQKENI. The CDR3 totals 16 residues. Trimming cost V 5 bases and J 4 bases; bases outside gene matches: 8. The CDR3 DNA reads TGTGCCAGCTCAACCCGGACTAGCGGAACATACAATGAGCAGTTCTTC. Its protein product is CASSTRTSGTYNEQFF.

V gene TRBV5-1 combines with J gene TRBJ2-3; D might be TRBD2 (5 bases). The germline V and J ends were trimmed by 0 bases and 10 bases, with 12 bases remaining between them. CDR1 is SGHRS and CDR2 is YFSETQ in the germline V gene. The CDR3 spans 13 residues. The CDR3 DNA reads TGCGCCAGCAGCTTGGGTCCGGGGAGTGCGCAGTATTTT. Amino acids: CASSLGPGSAQYF.

The V call is TRBV5-6, the J call TRBJ1-5; D might be TRBD1 (6 bases). Looked up from germline, CDR1 is SGHDT and CDR2 is YYEEEE. This CDR3 has 13 amino acids. The V end was cut by 0 bases, the J end by 7 bases, with 8 bases between. CDR3 DNA: TGTGCCAGCAGCTTGGCAGGGGACCAGCCCCAGCATTTT. Its translation: CASSLAGDQPQHF.

This rearrangement joins TRBV7-9 to TRBJ2-1; 12 bases are a match to TRBD2. The CDR3 contains 16 residues. Unmatched junction bases numbered 6, after V lost 1 base and J lost 8 bases. The germline CDR1 and CDR2 sequences are SEHNR and FQNEAQ (reference sequence). The CDR3 nucleotides read TGTGCCAGCAGCTTAGGTACTAGCGGGGGGCTGGATGAGCAGTTCTTC. Translated, it gives CASSLGTSGGLDEQFF.

The chain is built from TRBV9 and TRBJ2-7, with TRBD2 as a possible D gene (6 bases). This CDR3 region has 15 residues. V lost 0 bases and J lost 1, with 11 bases in between. CDR1 is SGDLS and CDR2 is YYNGEE in the germline V gene. CDR3 in DNA: TGTGCCAGCAGCGTAGGGGAGGCGAGGTCCTACGAGCAGTACTTC. As protein: CASSVGEARSYEQYF.

The sample holds one count of this clone. The CDR3 loop is CASSLDQGFLSPANYGYTF. The CDR3, as DNA: TGTGCCAGCAGCTTAGACCAGGGCTTCCTCTCTCCGGCTAACTATGGCTACACCTTC. The rearrangement links TRBV7-6 to TRBJ1-2; possibly TRBD1 for D (5 bases). The germline CDR1 and CDR2 sequences are SGHVS and FNYEAQ. V gave up 1 base and J gave up 0 bases, with 21 bases separating them. CDR3 length: 19 amino acids.

The chain links TRBV14 to TRBJ1-1; the D gene is possibly TRBD1 (6 bases). V lost 4 bases, J lost 3 bases, and 15 bases lay in between. The CDR3 is 15 amino acids. The germline V gene encodes CDR1 SGHDN and CDR2 FVKESK. CDR3 loop: CASSLSGAGHTEAFF. In DNA form, the CDR3 reads TGTGCCAGCAGCCTCTCAGGGGCAGGGCACACTGAAGCTTTCTTT.